The clone carrying this T cell receptor (beta chain) showed up just a few times. Its specificity is unknown. V shed 3 bases, J shed 7 bases, and the junction held 2 bases outside the gene matches. CDR3 length: 15 residues. The germline V gene encodes CDR1 KGHDR and CDR2 SFDVKD. This record comes from a study of blood T cells in healthy people across ages. The use of a sample-barcoded 5' primer and a J-beta primer mix characterized a second PCR of roughly 6 to 11 cycles. TCRdb reprocessed the 5' RACE reads with MiXCR, giving one entry per CDR3 protein. The sample comprises fewer than 950,000 distinct CDR3 sequences, approximately 55% of which are singletons, and about 38% rests with the top ten. Study-wide results and limits: Any conclusive comparison of naive versus antigen-experienced cells was prevented by using unsorted PBMCs.

The clonotype originates from a man older than 75 in good health. The rearrangement links TRBV24-1 to TRBJ2-1; 13 bases align to TRBD2. Sequencing was carried out using blood. The CDR3 DNA is TGTGCCACCAGTGATGGGACTAGCGGGGTGAATGAGCAGTTCTTC. Protein sequence: CATSDGTSGVNEQFF.